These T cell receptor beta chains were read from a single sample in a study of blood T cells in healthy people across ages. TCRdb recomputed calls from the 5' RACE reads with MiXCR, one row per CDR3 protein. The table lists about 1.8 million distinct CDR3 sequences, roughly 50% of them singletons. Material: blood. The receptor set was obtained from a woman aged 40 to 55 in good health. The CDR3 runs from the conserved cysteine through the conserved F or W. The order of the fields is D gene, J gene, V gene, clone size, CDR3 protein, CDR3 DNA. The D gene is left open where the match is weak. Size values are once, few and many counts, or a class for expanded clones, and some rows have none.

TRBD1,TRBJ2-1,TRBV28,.,CASIVGGQGSYNEQFF,TGTGCCAGCATAGTCGGGGGACAGGGGTCCTACAATGAGCAGTTCTTC
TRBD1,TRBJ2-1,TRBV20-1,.,CSARDAGGNEQFF,TGCAGTGCTAGAGATGCAGGGGGCAATGAGCAGTTCTTC
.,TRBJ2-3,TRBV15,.,CATSRNRGSTDTQYF,TGTGCCACCAGCAGGAACCGGGGTAGCACAGATACGCAGTATTTT
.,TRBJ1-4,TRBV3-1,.,CASSPQGLSEKLFF,TGTGCCAGCAGCCCCCAGGGGCTAAGCGAAAAACTGTTTTTT
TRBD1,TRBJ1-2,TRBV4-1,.,CASSQDPTGQDYGYTF,TGCGCCAGCAGCCAAGATCCGACAGGGCAGGACTATGGCTACACCTTC
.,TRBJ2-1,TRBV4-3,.,CASSPSEGETQFF,TGCGCCAGCAGCCCCAGCGAGGGGGAGACCCAGTTCTTC
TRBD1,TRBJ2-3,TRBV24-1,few,CATSDTHRDSRTDTQYF,TGTGCCACCAGTGATACTCACCGGGACAGTCGCACAGATACGCAGTATTTT
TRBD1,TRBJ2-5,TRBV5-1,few,CASSLTGGHETQYF,TGCGCCAGCAGCTTGACAGGGGGCCACGAGACCCAGTACTTC
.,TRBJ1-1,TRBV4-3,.,CASSQQPTPNTEAFF,TGCGCCAGCAGCCAACAACCGACACCGAACACTGAAGCTTTCTTT
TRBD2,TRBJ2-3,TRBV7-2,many,CASSLGPSGGSDTQYF,TGTGCCAGCAGCTTAGGCCCTAGCGGGGGTTCAGATACGCAGTATTTT
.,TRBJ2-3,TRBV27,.,CASSFGGSTGSTDTQYF,TGTGCCAGCAGTTTTGGGGGATCGACAGGTAGCACAGATACGCAGTATTTT
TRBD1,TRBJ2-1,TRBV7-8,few,CASSLRTGFNEQFF,TGTGCCAGCAGCCTACGGACAGGGTTCAATGAGCAGTTCTTC
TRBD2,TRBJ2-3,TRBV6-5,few,CASSYGLGPDTQYF,TGTGCCAGCAGTTATGGACTAGGCCCAGATACGCAGTATTTT
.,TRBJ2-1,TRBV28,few,CASSPPGTLGDEQFF,TGTGCCAGCAGTCCACCCGGGACACTGGGCGATGAGCAGTTCTTC
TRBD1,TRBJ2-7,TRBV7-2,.,CASSFLEGAHEQYF,TGTGCCAGCAGCTTTTTAGAGGGGGCCCACGAGCAGTACTTC
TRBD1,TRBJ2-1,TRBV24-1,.,CATSDFSDRLADNEQFF,TGTGCCACCAGTGATTTCTCGGACAGGCTAGCCGACAATGAGCAGTTCTTC
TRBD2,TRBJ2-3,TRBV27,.,CASSLLRGVTDTQYF,TGTGCCAGCAGTTTATTACGGGGGGTCACAGATACGCAGTATTTT
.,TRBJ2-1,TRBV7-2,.,CASSFTGKSCNEQFF,TGTGCCAGCAGCTTTACAGGAAAATCCTGCAATGAGCAGTTCTTC
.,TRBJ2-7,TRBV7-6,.,CASSERPTDSYEQYF,TGTGCCAGCAGCGAACGACCGACAGACTCCTACGAGCAGTACTTC
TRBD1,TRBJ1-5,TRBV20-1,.,CSASSPDRGDDSNQPQHF,TGCAGTGCTAGTTCCCCGGACAGGGGCGATGATAGCAATCAGCCCCAGCATTTT
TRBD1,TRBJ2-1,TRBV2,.,CASTEDRASYEQFF,TGTGCCAGCACCGAGGACAGGGCCAGCTACGAGCAGTTCTTC
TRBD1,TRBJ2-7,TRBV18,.,CASSPYGQGLSYEQYF,TGTGCCAGCTCACCATACGGACAGGGACTCTCCTACGAGCAGTACTTC
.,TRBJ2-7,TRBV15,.,CATSRDLGGGRSYEQYF,TGTGCCACCAGCAGAGACCTTGGAGGGGGTAGGTCCTACGAGCAGTACTTC
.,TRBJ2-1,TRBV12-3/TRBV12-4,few,CASSFVSEQFF,TGTGCCAGCAGTTTCGTAAGTGAGCAGTTCTTC
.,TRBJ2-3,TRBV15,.,CATSRDRGTSTDTQYF,TGTGCCACCAGCAGAGATCGGGGAACTTCCACAGATACGCAGTATTTT
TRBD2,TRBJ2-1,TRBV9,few,CASSGGLDSYNEQFF,TGTGCCAGCAGCGGGGGACTAGACTCCTACAATGAGCAGTTCTTC
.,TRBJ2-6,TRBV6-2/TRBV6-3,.,CASSTRGRISGANVLTF,TGTGCCAGCAGTACTCGGGGCCGAATCTCTGGGGCCAACGTCCTGACTTTC
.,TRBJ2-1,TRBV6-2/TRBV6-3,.,CATKSGHRLYNEQFF,TGTGCCACTAAGTCGGGGCACAGGCTCTACAATGAGCAGTTCTTC
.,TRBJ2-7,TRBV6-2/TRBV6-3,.,CASSYGTPIYEQYF,TGTGCCAGCAGTTACGGGACACCGATCTACGAGCAGTACTTC
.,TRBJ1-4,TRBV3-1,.,CASSQEAKLFF,TGTGCCAGCAGCCAAGAAGCGAAACTGTTTTTT
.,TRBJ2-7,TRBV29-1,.,CSAAWGYEQYF,TGCAGCGCAGCCTGGGGCTACGAGCAGTACTTC
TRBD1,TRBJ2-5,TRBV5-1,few,CASSAGPGQGYQETQYF,TGCGCCAGCAGCGCAGGACCCGGACAGGGGTACCAAGAGACCCAGTACTTC
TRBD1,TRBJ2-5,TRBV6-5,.,CASREQGGETQYF,TGTGCCAGCAGAGAACAGGGGGGTGAGACCCAGTACTTC
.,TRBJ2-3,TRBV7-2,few,CASSTAARTDTQYF,TGTGCCAGCAGCACAGCGGCCCGCACAGATACGCAGTATTTT
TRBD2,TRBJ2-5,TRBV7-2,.,CASSHSGPGETQYF,TGTGCCAGCAGCCATAGCGGGCCTGGGGAGACCCAGTACTTC
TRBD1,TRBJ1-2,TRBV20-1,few,CSAEENRGRTNYGYTF,TGCAGTGCTGAAGAAAACAGGGGACGAACTAACTATGGCTACACCTTC
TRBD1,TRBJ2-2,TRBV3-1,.,CASSRGQGHTGELFF,TGTGCCAGCAGCCGGGGACAGGGGCACACCGGGGAGCTGTTTTTT
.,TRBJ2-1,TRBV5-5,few,CASSSQDVSYNEQFF,TGTGCCAGCAGCTCCCAGGACGTATCCTACAATGAGCAGTTCTTC
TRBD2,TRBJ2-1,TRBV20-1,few,CSAPRGGLYNEQFF,TGCAGTGCTCCCCGGGGGGGCCTCTACAATGAGCAGTTCTTC
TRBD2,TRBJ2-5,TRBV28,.,CASRKAGGPQETQYF,TGTGCCAGCAGGAAGGCGGGGGGGCCTCAAGAGACCCAGTACTTC